This is a list of T cell receptor beta chains from one sample in a study of blood T cells in healthy people across ages. Via MiXCR, TCRdb re-called the 5' RACE reads, giving one row per CDR3 protein. The sample yields roughly 500,000 distinct CDR3 sequences, approximately 30% seen once. Input material: blood. The source of these receptors is a woman in her seventies in good health. CDR3s include the opening cysteine and the closing phenylalanine or tryptophan. The order of the fields is D gene, V gene, clone size, J gene, CDR3 DNA, CDR3 protein. A D gene is named only where the DNA matches it firmly. Expanded clones get a size class; other rows say once, few or many, or leave the size out.

.,TRBV20-1,few,TRBJ2-5,TGCAGTGCTACCCGGGCCCCCGGGTTCCAAGAGACCCAGTACTTC,CSATRAPGFQETQYF
.,TRBV29-1,.,TRBJ2-5,TGCAGCGTTGAAGATTCGGGACTGCCTCAAGAGACCCAGTACTTC,CSVEDSGLPQETQYF
.,TRBV7-9,.,TRBJ2-5,TGTGCCAGCAGCCCCCTTTGGCTGGGGAGCGGAGGTGGGGAGACCCAGTACTTC,CASSPLWLGSGGGETQYF
TRBD2,TRBV6-5,few,TRBJ2-2,TGTGCCAGCAGTTACTCCCGGGAGGGAGGATACGGGGAGCTGTTTTTT,CASSYSREGGYGELFF
TRBD2,TRBV7-2,.,TRBJ2-5,TGTGCCAGCAGCGCAACTAGCGGGGGGGCCGGGGAGACCCAGTACTTC,CASSATSGGAGETQYF
.,TRBV25-1,few,TRBJ1-4,TGTGCCAGCAGTGAAATAAGGGGCTGGAGTGAAAAACTGTTTTTT,CASSEIRGWSEKLFF
.,TRBV5-5,.,TRBJ1-2,TGTGCCAGCAGCTTTTTGGGGGTCTCCTATGGCTACACCTTC,CASSFLGVSYGYTF
.,TRBV6-5,once,TRBJ2-7,TGTGCCAGCAGGCTCAGGGTTAGCTACGAGCAGTACTTC,CASRLRVSYEQYF
TRBD2,TRBV7-2,.,TRBJ2-7,TGTGCCAGCAGCTTAGTTCCGGGACTAGCGGGAGGCAGCTACGAGCAGTACTTC,CASSLVPGLAGGSYEQYF
.,TRBV5-6,.,TRBJ1-6,TGTGCCAGCAGCTTGGAGACGGGGGCGCGGATTTCGCCCCTCCACTTT,CASSLETGARISPLHF
.,TRBV20-1,.,TRBJ1-2,TGCAGTGCTAGGGACGATTCCAACTATGGCTACACCTTC,CSARDDSNYGYTF
TRBD1,TRBV28,.,TRBJ1-1,TGTGCCAGCAGCCCAGGGGACAGGGAGAACACTGAAGCTTCCTTT,CASSPGDRENTEASF
TRBD1,TRBV20-1,few,TRBJ1-4,TGCAGTGCCCGAAGTTCGGGGACAGGGGCTGAAAAACTGTTTTTT,CSARSSGTGAEKLFF
TRBD2,TRBV3-1,.,TRBJ2-2,TGTGCCAGCAGCCAAGGACCCGCGGGGGCGAACACCGGGGAGCTGTTTTTT,CASSQGPAGANTGELFF
.,TRBV18,once,TRBJ2-1,TGTGCCAGCTCACCATTGGCAGGGCACTACAATGAGCAGTTCTTC,CASSPLAGHYNEQFF
TRBD1,TRBV10-2,few,TRBJ1-6,TGCGCCAGCAGGGGACAGGAGAGCTCCTATAATTCACCCCTCCACTTT,CASRGQESSYNSPLHF
TRBD2,TRBV3-1,once,TRBJ2-3,TGTGCCAGCAGCCGTCGGACTAGTTCGGATACGCAGTATTTT,CASSRRTSSDTQYF
.,TRBV12-3/TRBV12-4,.,TRBJ2-7,TGTGCCAGCAGTGGGTATACCTACGAGCAGTACTTC,CASSGYTYEQYF
.,TRBV18,few,TRBJ2-1,TGTGCCAGCTCACCTCGACAGCTTCGCAATGAGCAGTTCTTC,CASSPRQLRNEQFF
.,TRBV4-2,many,TRBJ2-5,TGTGCCAGCAGCCAAGGCGACTACCAAGAGACCCAGTACTTC,CASSQGDYQETQYF
.,TRBV10-3,.,TRBJ2-6,TGTGCCATCAGGCCCGAAGGGGCTGGGGCCAACGTCCTGACTTTC,CAIRPEGAGANVLTF
TRBD1,TRBV5-1,few,TRBJ2-7,TGCGCCAGCAGTGGACAGGGAGCCTACGAGCAGTACTTC,CASSGQGAYEQYF
.,TRBV15,few,TRBJ1-5,TGTGCCACCAGCTTTAACACAGGGAAGCAGCCCCAGCATTTT,CATSFNTGKQPQHF
TRBD1,TRBV14,.,TRBJ2-1,TGTGCCAGCAGCCAACTCCCCGGGACAGGGGTTGAGCAGTTCTTC,CASSQLPGTGVEQFF
TRBD1,TRBV20-1,few,TRBJ2-3,TGCAGTGCCGCCGGACAGGGGGCACGGGTTACGCAGTATTTT,CSAAGQGARVTQYF
.,TRBV27,few,TRBJ1-5,TGTGCCAGCAGTTTGCGTTGGAATCAGCCCCAGCATTTT,CASSLRWNQPQHF
TRBD2,TRBV5-1,few,TRBJ2-5,TGCGCCAGCAGCTTGGGGTCTAGCGGGGAGACCCAGTACTTC,CASSLGSSGETQYF
TRBD1,TRBV4-2,.,TRBJ1-1,TGTGCCAGCAGCCAAGGGGACAGGGGAAACACTGAAGCTTTCTTT,CASSQGDRGNTEAFF
.,TRBV12-3/TRBV12-4,few,TRBJ1-5,TGTGCCAGCAGCAGTTTAGTTCGGGGATTTTCGGGGACATCGCGAGTTACGCAGCCCCAGCATTTT,CASSSLVRGFSGTSRVTQPQHF
.,TRBV18,.,TRBJ1-3,TGTGCCAGCTCACCCGGAGGAATACAGGCTGGAAACACCATATATTTT,CASSPGGIQAGNTIYF
.,TRBV3-1,.,TRBJ2-2,TGTGCCAGCAGCCAAGTACCGGGGGAGCTGTTTTTT,CASSQVPGELFF
.,TRBV20-1,.,TRBJ1-4,TGCAGTGCTAGGCTCTCAGGGGCTGTTGAAAAACTGTTTTTT,CSARLSGAVEKLFF
.,TRBV6-6,.,TRBJ2-1,TGTGCCAGCAGGGAACAGGGCGCCTCCTACAATGAGCAGTTCTTC,CASREQGASYNEQFF
.,TRBV6-5,.,TRBJ1-2,TGTGCCAGCAGTTCCTGGGGGGAACCCTATGGCTACACCTTC,CASSSWGEPYGYTF
TRBD2,TRBV12-3/TRBV12-4,.,TRBJ2-3,TGTGCCAGCAGTTTAACACCGGGACTAGCGGGGGTTACGCAGTATTTT,CASSLTPGLAGVTQYF
.,TRBV5-6,few,TRBJ1-4,TGTGCCAGCAATGGGGGGAATTTTGGAGAAAAACTGTTTTTT,CASNGGNFGEKLFF
.,TRBV5-1,.,TRBJ1-2,TGCGCCAGCAGCTTGGACAGTCCCTCCTATGGCTACACCTTC,CASSLDSPSYGYTF
.,TRBV5-1,.,TRBJ2-6,TGCGCCAGCACCGACTTCTCTGGGGCCAACGTCCTGACTTTC,CASTDFSGANVLTF
.,TRBV4-1,.,TRBJ1-3,TGCGCCAGCAGCCATATGACAGCTTTTTCTGGAAACACCATATATTTT,CASSHMTAFSGNTIYF
TRBD1,TRBV4-3,.,TRBJ2-7,TGCGCCAGCAGCCAAGGGAAACAGGGGTCCAACGAGCAGTACTTC,CASSQGKQGSNEQYF
TRBD2,TRBV5-1,.,TRBJ2-5,TGCGCCAGCAGCCTTTCCGGGACTAGCGGGAGAGCTATCCAGGAGACCCAGTACTTC,CASSLSGTSGRAIQETQYF
TRBD1,TRBV6-5,many,TRBJ2-2,TGTGCCAGCAGTTATGGCCGGGACAGACAGAACACCGGGGAGCTGTTTTTT,CASSYGRDRQNTGELFF
TRBD2,TRBV4-2,.,TRBJ2-1,TGTGCCAGCAGCCAAGTGGTCAGCGGGGGTAATGAGCAGTTCTTC,CASSQVVSGGNEQFF
.,TRBV12-3/TRBV12-4,.,TRBJ2-1,TGTGCCAGCAGTTCTGACAGTATTTCCTACAATGAGCAGTTCTTC,CASSSDSISYNEQFF
TRBD1,TRBV2,few,TRBJ1-4,TGTGCCAGCTACCGGGACAGGGGGAATGAAAAACTGTTTTTT,CASYRDRGNEKLFF
.,TRBV7-2,.,TRBJ2-2,TGTGCCAGCAGCTCCCATGCCGCCATGACCTCGGCCACCGGGGAGCTGTTTTTT,CASSSHAAMTSATGELFF
TRBD1,TRBV10-3,few,TRBJ1-5,TGTGCCATCGGGACAGGGACTAATCAGCCCCAGCATTTT,CAIGTGTNQPQHF
.,TRBV4-3,once,TRBJ2-7,TGCGCCAGCAGCCAAGGTAGGGGGGGGACCTACGAGCAGTACTTC,CASSQGRGGTYEQYF
.,TRBV7-8,.,TRBJ1-6,TGTGCCAGCAGCGAGCGGGGCAGTCTCAATTCACCCCTCCACTTT,CASSERGSLNSPLHF
.,TRBV10-3,few,TRBJ1-2,TGTGCCATCAGTACCATCACAACTAATTATGGCTACACCTTC,CAISTITTNYGYTF
.,TRBV10-3,few,TRBJ1-3,TGTGCCATCAGTGAGTCGGAACAGGGAAGAAGGGACACCATATATTTT,CAISESEQGRRDTIYF
.,TRBV7-3,few,TRBJ1-1,TGTGCCAGCAGCTTACCGGGACACAACACTGAAGCTTTCTTT,CASSLPGHNTEAFF
TRBD1,TRBV15,.,TRBJ1-5,TGTGCCACCAGCAGAGACAGGACAGGGCGGAGCAATCAGCCCCAGCATTTT,CATSRDRTGRSNQPQHF